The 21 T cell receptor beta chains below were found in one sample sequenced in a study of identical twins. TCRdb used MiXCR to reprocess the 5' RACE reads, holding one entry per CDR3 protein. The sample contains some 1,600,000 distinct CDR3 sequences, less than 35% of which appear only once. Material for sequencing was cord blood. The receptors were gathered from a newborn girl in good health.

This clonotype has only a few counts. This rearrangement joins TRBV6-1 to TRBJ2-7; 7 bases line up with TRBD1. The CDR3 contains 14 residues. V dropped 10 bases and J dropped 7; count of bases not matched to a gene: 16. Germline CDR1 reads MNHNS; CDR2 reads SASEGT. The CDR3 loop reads CAIQRQGINNEQYF. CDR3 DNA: TGTGCCATACAGAGACAGGGTATCAACAATGAGCAGTACTTC.

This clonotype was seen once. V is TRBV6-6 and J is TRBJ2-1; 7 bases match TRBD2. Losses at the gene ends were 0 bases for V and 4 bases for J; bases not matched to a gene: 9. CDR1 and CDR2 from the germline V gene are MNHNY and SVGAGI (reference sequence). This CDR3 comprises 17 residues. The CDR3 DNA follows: TGTGCCAGCAGTTACTCGGTTGGCGGGGGAGGGTACAATGAGCAGTTCTTC. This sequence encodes CASSYSVGGGGYNEQFF.

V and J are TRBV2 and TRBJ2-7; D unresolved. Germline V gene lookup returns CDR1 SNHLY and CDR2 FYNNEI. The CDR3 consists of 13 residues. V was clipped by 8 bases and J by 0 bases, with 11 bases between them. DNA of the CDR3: TGTGCCAGCGTGGCCAGTGCCTCCTACGAGCAGTACTTC. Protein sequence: CASVASASYEQYF.

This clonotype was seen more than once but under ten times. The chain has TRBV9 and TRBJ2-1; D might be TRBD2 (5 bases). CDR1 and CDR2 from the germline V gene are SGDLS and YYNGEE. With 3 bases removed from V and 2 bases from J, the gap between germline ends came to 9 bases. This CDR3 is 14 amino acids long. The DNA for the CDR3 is TGTGCCAGCAGCGCGGGATGGGCCTACAATGAGCAGTTCTTC. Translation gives CASSAGWAYNEQFF.

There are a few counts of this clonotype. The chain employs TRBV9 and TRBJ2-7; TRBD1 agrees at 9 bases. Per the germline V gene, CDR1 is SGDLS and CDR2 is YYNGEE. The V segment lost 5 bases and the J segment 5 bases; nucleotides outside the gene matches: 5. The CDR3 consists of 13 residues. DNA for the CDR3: TGTGCCAGCAGGGGACAGGGTGCTGACGAGCAGTACTTC. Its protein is CASRGQGADEQYF.

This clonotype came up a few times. CDR3: CASTLRDGQEAFF. The CDR3 nucleotides are TGTGCCAGCACCCTACGGGATGGACAGGAAGCTTTCTTT. This chain uses TRBV27 with TRBJ1-1; D is perhaps TRBD1 (6 bases). The CDR3 has 13 amino acids. The germline V gene encodes CDR1 MNHEY and CDR2 SMNVEV (reference sequence). Between the trimmed V and J ends, which lost 7 bases and 8 bases, there was a span of 17 bases.

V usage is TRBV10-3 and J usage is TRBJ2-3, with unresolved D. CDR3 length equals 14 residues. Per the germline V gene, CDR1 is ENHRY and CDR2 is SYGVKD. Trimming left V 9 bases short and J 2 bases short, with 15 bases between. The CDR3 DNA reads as TGTGCCATAAGGGCAGCCGACGTCACAGATACGCAGTATTTT. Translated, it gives CAIRAADVTDTQYF.

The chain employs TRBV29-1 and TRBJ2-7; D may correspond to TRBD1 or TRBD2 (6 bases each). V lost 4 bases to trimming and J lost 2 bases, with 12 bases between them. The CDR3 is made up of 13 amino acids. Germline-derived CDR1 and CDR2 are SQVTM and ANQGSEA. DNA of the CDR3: TGCAGCGTTGTGCGGGACAAAACCTACGAGCAGTACTTC. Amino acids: CSVVRDKTYEQYF.

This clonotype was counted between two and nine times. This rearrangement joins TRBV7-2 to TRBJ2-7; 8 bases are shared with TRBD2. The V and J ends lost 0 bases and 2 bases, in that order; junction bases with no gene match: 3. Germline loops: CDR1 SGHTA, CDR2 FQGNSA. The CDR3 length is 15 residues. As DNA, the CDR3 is TGTGCCAGCAGCTTAGCTACCGGGAGGGCCTACGAGCAGTACTTC. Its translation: CASSLATGRAYEQYF.

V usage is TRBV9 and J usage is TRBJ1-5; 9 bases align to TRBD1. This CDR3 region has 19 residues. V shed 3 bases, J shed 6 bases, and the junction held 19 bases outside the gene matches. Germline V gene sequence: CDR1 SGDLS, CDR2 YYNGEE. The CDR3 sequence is CASSGLYRQGTGRGQPQHF. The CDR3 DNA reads TGTGCCAGCAGCGGTCTTTACCGACAAGGGACAGGGAGGGGTCAGCCCCAGCATTTT.

CDR3 region: CASSVQDSYNEQFF. The CDR3 DNA follows: TGTGCCAGCAGTGTCCAGGACTCCTACAATGAGCAGTTCTTC. The J gene is TRBJ2-1, the V gene TRBV6-4; D gene uncertain. V gave up 4 bases and J gave up 0 bases, with 7 bases separating them. The CDR3 is 14 residues long. Germline V gene sequence: CDR1 MRHNA, CDR2 SNTAGT.

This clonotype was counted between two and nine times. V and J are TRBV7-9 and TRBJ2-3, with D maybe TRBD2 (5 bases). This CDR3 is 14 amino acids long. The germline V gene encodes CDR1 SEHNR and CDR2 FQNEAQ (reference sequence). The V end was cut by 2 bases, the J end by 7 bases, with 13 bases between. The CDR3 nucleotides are TGTGCCAGCAGCTTAAGGCTAGCTTCATATACGCAGTATTTT. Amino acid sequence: CASSLRLASYTQYF.

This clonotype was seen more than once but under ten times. The CDR3: CASSWGSFYEQYF. CDR3 DNA sequence: TGTGCCAGCAGCTGGGGATCTTTTTACGAGCAGTACTTC. The chain has TRBV5-6 and TRBJ2-7; D remains ambiguous. Between the trimmed V and J ends, which lost 3 bases and 4 bases, there was a span of 11 bases. The CDR3 spans 13 residues. Germline loops: CDR1 SGHDT, CDR2 YYEEEE.

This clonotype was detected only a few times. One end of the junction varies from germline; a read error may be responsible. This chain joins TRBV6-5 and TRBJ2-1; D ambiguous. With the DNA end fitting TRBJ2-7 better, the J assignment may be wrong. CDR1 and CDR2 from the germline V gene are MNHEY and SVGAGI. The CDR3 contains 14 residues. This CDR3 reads CSSSYLSSYNEQYF. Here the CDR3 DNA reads TGTTCCAGCAGTTACTTAAGCTCCTACAATGAGCAGTACTTC.

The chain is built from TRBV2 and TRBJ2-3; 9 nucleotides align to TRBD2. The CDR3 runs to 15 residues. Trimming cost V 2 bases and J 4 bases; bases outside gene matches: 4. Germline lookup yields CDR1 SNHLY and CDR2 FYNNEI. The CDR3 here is CASSERGLAPDTQYF. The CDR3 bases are TGTGCCAGCAGTGAAAGGGGACTAGCACCAGATACGCAGTATTTT.

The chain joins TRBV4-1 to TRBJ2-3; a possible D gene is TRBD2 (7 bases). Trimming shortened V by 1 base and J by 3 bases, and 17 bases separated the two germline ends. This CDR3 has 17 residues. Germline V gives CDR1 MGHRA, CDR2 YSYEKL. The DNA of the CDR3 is TGCGCCAGCAGCCAAGGCCCAATAGGGGGGGCGACAGATACGCAGTATTTT. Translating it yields CASSQGPIGGATDTQYF.

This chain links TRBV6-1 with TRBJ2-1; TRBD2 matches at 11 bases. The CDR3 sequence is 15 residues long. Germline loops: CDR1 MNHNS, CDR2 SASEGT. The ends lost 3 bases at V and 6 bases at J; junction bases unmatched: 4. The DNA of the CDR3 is TGTGCCAGCAGTGAGTGGCTAGCGGGGGGCAATGAGCAGTTCTTC. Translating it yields CASSEWLAGGNEQFF.

CDR3 DNA sequence: TGTGCCACCCAGAAATGGCAGGGGGCTAACTATGGCTACACCTTC. This translates into CATQKWQGANYGYTF. This chain links TRBV27 with TRBJ1-2, with 7 positions matching TRBD1. The CDR3 loop spans 15 amino acids. The trim removed 10 bases at V and 0 bases at J, leaving 11 bases unmatched. Germline-derived CDR1 and CDR2 are MNHEY and SMNVEV (reference sequence).

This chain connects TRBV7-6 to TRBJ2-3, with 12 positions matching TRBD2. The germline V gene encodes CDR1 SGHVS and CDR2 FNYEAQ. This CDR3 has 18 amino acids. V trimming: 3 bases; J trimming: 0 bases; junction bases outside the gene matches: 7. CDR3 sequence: CASSLTSGRGGSTDTQYF. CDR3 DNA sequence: TGTGCCAGCAGCTTGACTAGCGGGAGAGGCGGGAGCACAGATACGCAGTATTTT.

The DNA of the CDR3 is TGCGCCAGCAGCTTGAAGGCAAGGGGAGGGTCCTACAATGAGCAGTTCTTC. Amino acids: CASSLKARGGSYNEQFF. The V gene is TRBV5-1, the J gene TRBJ2-1; 7 bases map to TRBD2. Per germline, CDR1 SGHRS and CDR2 YFSETQ. The CDR3 is 17 amino acids. With V trimmed by 1 base and J by 1 base, 8 bases remained unmatched.

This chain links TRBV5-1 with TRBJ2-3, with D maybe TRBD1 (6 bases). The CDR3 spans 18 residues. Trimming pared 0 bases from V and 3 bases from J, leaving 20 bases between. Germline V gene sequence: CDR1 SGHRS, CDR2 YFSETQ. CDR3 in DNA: TGCGCCAGCAGCTTGGCCGGGCTAGGGGGACGGTTGACAGATACGCAGTATTTT. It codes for CASSLAGLGGRLTDTQYF.